The 19 T cell receptor beta chains in this list originate from one sample, sequenced in a study of beta chain features in type 1 diabetes. Isolated RNA was reverse transcribed in full, so expressed TCRB transcripts were sequenced. Assay: immunoSEQ multiplex PCR; the TCRdb copy retains only in-frame clones and omits some. The sample has around 500,000 clones, roughly an eighth seen once. Sample: naive CD4+ T cells from blood. These receptors all come from a woman between 18 and 29 years old in good health.

Of note for this clone: This sample includes further DNA sequences coding for the same CDR3. The chain joins TRBV15 to TRBJ2-7, with D possibly matching TRBD1 (6 bases). V was pared by 3 bases and J by 3 bases, with 9 bases between. Germline V lookup: CDR1 LNHNV, CDR2 YYDKDF (reference sequence). The CDR3 runs to 13 residues. The CDR3, as DNA: TGTGCCACCAGCAGGGACAGAGGCTACGAGCAGTACTTC. Translated, it gives CATSRDRGYEQYF.

In this sample, this clone turned up a few times. The V gene is TRBV7-2, the J gene TRBJ2-4, with D possibly being TRBD1 (6 bases). CDR1 is SGHTA and CDR2 is FQGNSA in the germline V gene. The CDR3 has 15 amino acids. The germline V and J ends were trimmed by 1 base and 9 bases, with 16 bases remaining between them. The CDR3 nucleotides are TGTGCCAGCAGCTTAGTGGGCACAGGGCAGGGCATTCAGTACTTC. Encoded protein: CASSLVGTGQGIQYF. The complete variable domain, with remaining parts taken from reference TRBV7-2 and TRBJ2-4, reads GAGVSQSPSNKVTEKGKDVELRCDPISGHTALYWYRQSLGQGLEFLIYFQGNSAPDKSGLPSDRFSAERTGGSVSTLTIQRTQQEDSAVYLCASSLVGTGQGIQYFGAGTRLSVL.

CDR3 amino acids: CASLARELGTQYF. The CDR3 DNA is TGTGCCAGCCTAGCCAGGGAATTAGGTACGCAGTATTTT. The chain carries TRBV6-5 and TRBJ2-3; D may match TRBD1 or TRBD2 (5 bases each). The germline V gene has CDR1 MNHEY and CDR2 SVGAGI. The V and J ends lost 8 bases and 8 bases respectively, with 17 bases between them. The CDR3 has 13 residues.

The chain links TRBV5-4 to TRBJ2-1, with 9 positions matching TRBD2. The ends lost 0 bases at V and 0 bases at J; junction bases unmatched: 4. The germline V gene has CDR1 SGHNT and CDR2 YYREEE (reference sequence). The CDR3 is 17 amino acids. Here the CDR3 reads CASSLGLAGSSYNEQFF. CDR3 coding DNA: TGTGCCAGCAGCTTGGGGCTAGCGGGAAGCTCCTACAATGAGCAGTTCTTC.

This clone has just a few counts. V is TRBV19 and J is TRBJ1-5, with 9 bases identical to TRBD1. The CDR3 spans 13 residues. Germline CDR1 is LNHDA and CDR2 is SQIVND (reference sequence). Losses at the gene ends were 9 bases for V and 2 bases for J; bases not matched to a gene: 2. Written as DNA, the CDR3 is TGTGCCAGCCGGGACAGGGGCAATCAGCCCCAGCATTTT. Its translation: CASRDRGNQPQHF. The whole variable domain, filled in from reference TRBV19 and TRBJ1-5, reads DGGITQSPKYLFRKEGQNVTLSCEQNLNHDAMYWYRQDPGQGLRLIYYSQIVNDFQKGDIAEGYSVSREKKESFPLTVTSAQKNPTAFYLCASRDRGNQPQHFGDGTRLSIL.

The chain links TRBV5-1 to TRBJ1-2; D remains ambiguous. CDR1 is SGHRS and CDR2 is YFSETQ in the germline V gene. The ends were cut back, 0 bases at V and 3 bases at J, with 15 bases in the middle. The CDR3 is made up of 16 amino acids. The CDR3 region is CASSLESGVRDYGYTF. DNA for the CDR3: TGCGCCAGCAGCTTGGAATCCGGGGTCCGAGACTATGGCTACACCTTC. The full variable domain, rest sourced from reference TRBV5-1 and TRBJ1-2, is KAGVTQTPRYLIKTRGQQVTLSCSPISGHRSVSWYQQTPGQGLQFLFEYFSETQRNKGNFPGRFSGRQFSNSRSEMNVSTLELGDSALYLCASSLESGVRDYGYTFGSGTRLTVV.

The genes are TRBV7-8 and TRBJ1-5; a possible D gene is TRBD1 (6 bases). V shed 2 bases and J shed 7 bases, with 12 bases lying between them. Germline CDR1 is SGHVS and CDR2 is FQNEAQ. CDR3 length: 14 residues. CDR3 residues: CASSLRGGWQPQHF. DNA for the CDR3: TGTGCCAGCAGCTTACGGGGGGGCTGGCAGCCCCAGCATTTT.

The sample holds a few counts of this clone. The CDR3, as DNA: TGTGCCAGCAGCTTAACGGGGTACCAGCCCCAGCATTTT. Protein product: CASSLTGYQPQHF. The J gene is TRBJ1-5, the V gene TRBV7-2; D remains unclear. The CDR3 length is 13 residues. Trimming cost V 2 bases and J 7 bases, with 9 bases left between them. CDR1 SGHTA and CDR2 FQGNSA come from the germline V gene.

There are a few counts of this clone. This chain links TRBV15 with TRBJ1-2; the D is unclear. V was cut by 3 bases and J by 3 bases, with 17 bases left in between. The length of the CDR3 is 16 residues. Germline V lookup: CDR1 LNHNV, CDR2 YYDKDF (reference sequence). The CDR3 coding sequence is TGTGCCACCAGCAGGGGAACCGGGAAGAAAGACTATGGCTACACCTTC. It encodes CATSRGTGKKDYGYTF. The entire variable domain, with the rest obtained from reference TRBV15 and TRBJ1-2, is as follows: DAMVIQNPRYQVTQFGKPVTLSCSQTLNHNVMYWYQQKSSQAPKLLFHYYDKDFNNEADTPDNFQSRRPNTSFCFLDIRSPGLGDTAMYLCATSRGTGKKDYGYTFGSGTRLTVV.

A few counts support this clone. V gene TRBV9 combines with J gene TRBJ2-2, with 11 bases aligning to TRBD2. In germline, CDR1 is SGDLS, CDR2 YYNGEE. V was clipped by 5 bases and J by 4 bases; unmatched bases: 4. The CDR3 has 15 amino acids. CDR3 in amino acids: CASRPTSGTTGELFF. The CDR3 DNA follows: TGTGCCAGCAGGCCGACTAGCGGGACCACCGGGGAGCTGTTTTTT.

This chain connects TRBV7-9 to TRBJ2-3; D might be TRBD1 (6 bases). Germline-derived CDR1 and CDR2 are SEHNR and FQNEAQ (reference sequence). This CDR3 spans 13 amino acids. V dropped 5 bases and J dropped 6 bases, with 12 bases sitting between them. The CDR3 DNA reads TGTGCCAGCAGCCTCAGGGGCCCGGATACGCAGTATTTT. Translating it yields CASSLRGPDTQYF.

The genes are TRBV20-1 and TRBJ1-5, with unresolved D. The CDR3 is 11 residues long. The germline V and J ends were trimmed by 4 bases and 3 bases, with 4 bases remaining between them. In germline, CDR1 is DFQATT, CDR2 SNEGSKA (reference sequence). The CDR3 bases are TGCAGTGCTAAGGTCAATCAGCCCCAGCATTTT. Its protein product is CSAKVNQPQHF.

This clone came up a few times. The chain joins TRBV7-2 to TRBJ1-2; 8 bases line up with TRBD1. The CDR3 is made up of 15 amino acids. Per germline, CDR1 SGHTA and CDR2 FQGNSA. Losses at the gene ends were 5 bases for V and 3 bases for J; bases not matched to a gene: 8. CDR3: CASSLGQGDYYGYTF. CDR3 sequence (DNA): TGTGCCAGCAGCCTCGGACAGGGCGATTACTATGGCTACACCTTC.

In its sample, this clone was seen a few times. The chain links TRBV14 to TRBJ2-5; D perhaps matches TRBD1 (6 bases). There are 14 residues in the CDR3. Germline CDR1 reads SGHDN; CDR2 reads FVKESK. Trimming stripped 5 bases from V and 1 base from J, with 11 bases between. The CDR3 DNA sequence: TGTGCCAGCAGCTCGGGACAAATCCAAGAGACCCAGTACTTC. Translated: CASSSGQIQETQYF.

The chain's CDR3 is CATSRDRSGGYSGYTF. The CDR3 DNA reads as TGTGCCACCAGCAGAGATAGATCAGGGGGCTATAGTGGCTACACCTTC. The chain has TRBV15 and TRBJ1-2; TRBD1 matches at 8 bases. Trimming removed 0 bases from V and 7 bases from J; junction bases left unmatched: 10. The germline V gene has CDR1 LNHNV and CDR2 YYDKDF (reference sequence). The CDR3 sequence is 16 residues long. Full variable domain (missing parts from reference TRBV15 and TRBJ1-2): DAMVIQNPRYQVTQFGKPVTLSCSQTLNHNVMYWYQQKSSQAPKLLFHYYDKDFNNEADTPDNFQSRRPNTSFCFLDIRSPGLGDTAMYLCATSRDRSGGYSGYTFGSGTRLTVV.

This clone was seen only a few times. The rearrangement links TRBV7-2 to TRBJ2-3; TRBD2 matches at 11 bases. The CDR3 loop spans 15 amino acids. Germline CDR1 is SGHTA and CDR2 is FQGNSA. Germline trimming cut 6 bases from V and 4 bases from J; bases unmatched to any gene: 6. CDR3 DNA sequence: TGTGCCAGCAGGATTAGACTAGCGGGGTCAGATACGCAGTATTTT. Protein sequence: CASRIRLAGSDTQYF.

The rearrangement uses TRBV18 and TRBJ1-6; no clear D gene. V dropped 2 bases and J dropped 10 bases, with 12 bases sitting between them. Looked up from germline, CDR1 is KGHSH and CDR2 is LQKENI. This CDR3 has 14 residues. The CDR3 bases are TGTGCCAGCTCACCAAGTCAGGTCCAATCACCCCTCCACTTT. This encodes CASSPSQVQSPLHF.

The gene calls are TRBV5-1 and TRBJ2-7; tentative D call: TRBD2 (6 bases). CDR1 is SGHRS, CDR2 YFSETQ, per germline. The V end was cut by 2 bases, the J end by 6 bases, with 12 bases between. The CDR3 contains 13 residues. CDR3 loop: CASSFGGPSEQYF. The CDR3 nucleotides are TGCGCCAGCAGCTTCGGAGGGCCCAGCGAGCAGTACTTC.

This clone came up a few times. The chain carries TRBV15 and TRBJ1-5; TRBD1 matches at 9 bases. V gave up 1 base and J gave up 5 bases; unmatched junction bases: 6. Looked up from germline, CDR1 is LNHNV and CDR2 is YYDKDF (reference sequence). The CDR3 contains 16 residues. The CDR3 DNA follows: TGTGCCACCAGCAGAGTGGGTCGGACAGGGGATCAGCCCCAGCATTTT. The encoded protein is CATSRVGRTGDQPQHF.